This T cell receptor (beta chain) was observed in a study of cytomegalovirus exposure and HLA in healthy donors (dated by TCRdb to about 2017). Background for the entire study: In an earlier analysis of some 550 of the donors, 276 Gb of sequence data and roughly 100 million unique TCR beta sequences from roughly 180 million T cells were reported. The study aimed to test whether cataloging public T cell receptors could reveal signatures of past pathogen exposure. To study patterns of TCR occurrence, a later analysis re-analyzed previously published TCR beta repertoires from several hundred donors and added high-resolution HLA genotyping. Besides the first cohort of 666 subjects, a separate validation cohort made up of 95 to 150 different subjects was used. Alongside the repertoire data, information on donor age, sex, ethnicity and CMV serostatus was compiled. Genome-wide SNP genotypes for about 55% of the 666 donors were used in a later genetic analysis, which treated that subset as a discovery cohort. To decide whether each TCR beta V gene segment behaved as functional or pseudogenic, an earlier analysis of over 500 of the donors relied on high-throughput TCR beta sequencing. To predict cytomegalovirus infection status, the study brought together high-throughput TCR immunosequencing, statistical association of individual TCRs with disease status, and machine learning. Of the roughly 400 genotyped donors, roughly 85% fell in the genetic ancestry cluster associated with self-reported Caucasian donors. HLA typing included class I and class II loci at four-digit resolution. Using immunosequencing, the study profiled T cell repertoires from 500 to 800 subjects and related those repertoires to cytomegalovirus serostatus. Typing coverage differed by locus: A, B, C, DRB1 and DQB1 were typed in about 629-640 donors, DQA1 in roughly 500, DPA1 in 600 to 610, and DPB1 in just under 490. In the later analysis, no new phenotypic data were used to find candidate immune exposures; instead, reliance was placed on TCR beta sequences and their occurrence across donors. Every discovery cohort repertoire had been produced on one sequencing platform. On average, over 200,000 unique TCR beta nucleotide sequences were sequenced per donor among a few hundred genotyped donors of the cohort, with roughly 19% of those sequences being non-productive. Four or five DR-DQ haplotypes were handled as single units for association and clustering, since linkage in the cohort was strong. Roughly 300 gigabases of sequencing data and roughly 90 million unique TCR sequences were included in an early release covering around 650 HLA-typed donors.

At the junction V is shortened by 2 bases and J by 9 bases; bases outside the gene matches: 6. CDR1 and CDR2 were assigned from the germline V gene as MNHEY and SVGAGI. Measured from the cysteine to the phenylalanine, the CDR3 is 16 residues long. Left in the record is the CDR3 DNA by itself, 48 bases read in frame from the first base. Note on this clone: Its antigen is unknown. The sample holds no much larger clone one base away, and base qualities are not on file.

Overall results and qualifications from the work: It was suggested by the authors that the approach could potentially be generalized to other disease states and immunological phenotypes. According to a later analysis, most CMV-associated TCR beta chains appeared to be HLA-restricted, and the HLA associations seemed to be driven largely by CMV exposure. This cohort had only TCR beta chains sequenced, and the lack of alpha or paired-chain data limited which features could be detected. According to a later genetic analysis, donors in an Asian-associated ancestry cluster had fewer N-insertions in productive TCRs than the approximately 650-donor mean. In a later analysis, TCR association rates were found to vary across HLA loci, with the most associated TCRs seen for DRB1 alleles and the fewest for HLA-C alleles. Because counts were too low, about 18 rarely observed V segments, including chromosome 9 orphons, were excluded from the earlier analysis of 587 of the donors. A later analysis found that HLA-associated TCR beta chains were more clonally expanded and had lower generation probabilities than equally common non-associated chains. In a later genetic analysis, a missense DCLRE1C variant was associated with V-gene and J-gene trimming of TCR beta chains, and the association was replicated in an independent cohort. Linkage disequilibrium might explain the correlated functional status among segregating V segments, but an unknown experimental factor could not be excluded. HLA typing was unavailable for some donors at each locus, so association tests used only the typed subset. Broadly in line with IMGT annotations, most TCR beta V segments showed up in productive rearrangements about 87% or about 30% of the time in an earlier analysis of roughly 590 of the donors. Strong co-occurrence of HLA alleles, especially DR and DQ, made assigning TCR associations to individual alleles difficult. In the study, roughly 160 TCR beta chains were listed as associated with cytomegalovirus. Because the 87-base-pair reads could not distinguish some IMGT-functional V segments, including TRBV6-2 and TRBV6-3, those segments were excluded. In vitro tests confirmed that a few of the cytomegalovirus-associated TCR beta chains recognize cytomegalovirus antigens. Most TCR sequences were seen in very few donors, while some public TCRs were found in many individuals. In a later analysis, around 17,000 TCR beta sequences were associated with specific HLA alleles at a false discovery rate of 0.05. The classifier was reported to diagnose cytomegalovirus status with high specificity and sensitivity in both the original cohort and the validation cohort. A further reported finding was that TCR beta sequences accurately predicted the HLA-A and HLA-B alleles for most subjects in the first cohort. CMV serostatus was the only immune exposure information available for the cohort. Roughly uniform sequencing depth across donors was assumed in presence/absence analyses, although this assumption may not hold. A cluster of highly shared sequence variants was judged likely to be a technical artifact of the sequencing pipeline. In a later analysis, several top co-occurrence clusters were reported to appear linked to parvovirus B19, influenza, CMV and Epstein-Barr virus.

Preparation of the library involved the immunoSEQ multiplex PCR assay. For the multiplex PCR, a mixture combining 60 forward primers for TCR Vbeta segments and 13 reverse primers for TCR Jbeta segments was used. Amplification of the CDR3 region of rearranged TCR beta genes was performed with a multiplex PCR assay on genomic DNA. The Illumina HiSeq System was used to sequence the amplified TCR beta libraries as 87-base-pair reads. Per the authors' processing: In a later analysis, some 80 million unique TCR beta chains were counted across the roughly 700 repertoires, and around 11 million of these chains were shared by at least two donors. To remove PCR and sequencing errors, raw reads were error-corrected and collapsed into unique sequences using a nearest-neighbor algorithm that merged closely related sequences. CDR3 sequences were aligned to IMGT reference sequences to assign V, D and J gene segments. Each retained sequence needed at least a six-nucleotide match to both a V gene segment and a J gene segment. Rearrangements were classified as productive when the CDR3 lacked stop codons and remained in frame with V and J, and all other rearrangements were classified as non-productive. Following IMGT convention, CDR3 was defined as the stretch from the second conserved V-encoded cysteine up to the conserved J-encoded phenylalanine. The earlier analysis of a few hundred of the donors excluded sequences that lacked an unambiguous match to a single V gene segment. An earlier analysis of just under 600 of the donors called V segments functional above 56.7% productive rearrangements and segregating when the between-donor standard deviation exceeded 5%. A statistical classification framework was built to diagnose cytomegalovirus status from the catalog of TCR beta chain sequences. In a later analysis, V and J genes were assigned by comparing TCR nucleotide sequences against IMGT/GENE-DB human TR gene sequences. A later analysis assigned CDR3 sequences and most-parsimonious VDJ recombination scenarios with the TCRdist pipeline. In a later analysis, each TCR beta chain was defined by its CDR3 amino acid sequence together with its V-gene family, and reads lacking a unique V-gene family were excluded. A later analysis removed 592 highly shared, low-generation-probability nucleotide sequences to deal with suspected cross-contamination and a sequencing artifact. A later analysis calculated a clonal expansion index for each public chain from normalized within-repertoire ranks of inferred template counts. Generation probabilities in a later analysis came from a VDJ recombination model fitted to out-of-frame rearrangements, and those results were checked against IGoR. Hypergeometric tests were used in a later analysis to score TCR-TCR, TCR-HLA and TCR-CMV co-occurrence, with a repertoire-size bias correction applied to the TCR pairs. False discovery rates were estimated in a later analysis by permuting HLA or CMV assignments 20 times. In a later analysis, co-occurring TCRs were grouped with DBSCAN, and TCRdist sequence similarity was added when clustering was performed within HLA-allele-positive subsets. For co-occurrence clustering, repertoires with fewer than 30,000 or more than 120,000 public chains were excluded, along with about five repertoires with anomalous nucleotide sharing. TCRdb obtained this table from immuneACCESS and retained in-frame rearrangements with V and J assigned. These tables miss some clones; where compared with another copy, unresolved V genes account for less than half of the shortfall, and the remainder is unexplained. D and trimming were read from the DNA, whereas the V and J calls and clone size are those reported in that table. This sample is represented by 150,000 to 200,000 clones; about four fifths of them were singletons. Together, the top ten hold around 0.98% of the sample.

The cohort comprised around 700 healthy bone marrow donors. All cohort members were sampled while nominally healthy, although unrecorded immune exposures were likely present. The donor tested CMV seronegative, placing the donor among the 350 to 400 seronegative members of the cohort. Each donor provided a peripheral blood sample, and peripheral blood mononuclear cells were used for TCR beta sequencing. Genomic DNA extraction from the blood cell samples was performed with the Qiagen DNeasy Blood Extraction Kit. This chain joins TRBV6-5 to TRBJ1-6, with 11 bases matching TRBD1. Input material: PBMCs. The origin of this receptor is a man aged 30 to 39 in good health and CMV-seronegative. The CDR3 loop reads CASSYEMGTGGSPLHF. The DNA is TGTGCCAGCAGTTACGAGATGGGGACAGGGGGTTCACCCCTCCACTTT.